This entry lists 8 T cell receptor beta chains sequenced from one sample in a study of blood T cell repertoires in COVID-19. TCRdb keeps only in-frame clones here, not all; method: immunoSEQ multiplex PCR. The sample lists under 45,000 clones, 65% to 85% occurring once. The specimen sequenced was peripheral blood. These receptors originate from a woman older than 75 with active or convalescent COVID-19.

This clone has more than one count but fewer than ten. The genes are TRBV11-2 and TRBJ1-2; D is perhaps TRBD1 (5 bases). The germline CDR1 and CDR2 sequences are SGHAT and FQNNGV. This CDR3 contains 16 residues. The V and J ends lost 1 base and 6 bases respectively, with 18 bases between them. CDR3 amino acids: CASSLVGAERAHGYTF. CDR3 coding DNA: TGTGCCAGCAGCTTAGTTGGGGCGGAACGCGCGCATGGCTACACCTTC.

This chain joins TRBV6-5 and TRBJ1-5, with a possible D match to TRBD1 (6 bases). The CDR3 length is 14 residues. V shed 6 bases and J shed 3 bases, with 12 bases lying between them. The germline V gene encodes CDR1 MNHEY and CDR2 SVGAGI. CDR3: CASSSGVDNQPQHF. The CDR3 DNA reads TGTGCCAGCAGCTCAGGGGTAGACAATCAGCCCCAGCATTTT.

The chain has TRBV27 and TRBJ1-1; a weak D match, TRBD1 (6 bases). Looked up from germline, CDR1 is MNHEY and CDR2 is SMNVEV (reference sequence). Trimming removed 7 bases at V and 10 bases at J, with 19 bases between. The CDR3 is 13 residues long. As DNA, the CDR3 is TGTGCCAGCATTCCCCTAAGCGGGGGGGCAGCTTTCTTT. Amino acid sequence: CASIPLSGGAAFF.

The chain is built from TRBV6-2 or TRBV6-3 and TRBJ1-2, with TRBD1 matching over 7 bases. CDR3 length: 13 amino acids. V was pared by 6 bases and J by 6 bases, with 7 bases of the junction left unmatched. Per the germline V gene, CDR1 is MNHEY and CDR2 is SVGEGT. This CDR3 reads CASSHGTADGYTF. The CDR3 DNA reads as TGTGCCAGCAGCCATGGGACAGCTGATGGCTACACCTTC.

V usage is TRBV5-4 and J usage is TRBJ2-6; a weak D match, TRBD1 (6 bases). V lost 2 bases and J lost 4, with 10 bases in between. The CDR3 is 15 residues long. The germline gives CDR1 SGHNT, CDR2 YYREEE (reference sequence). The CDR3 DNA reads TGTGCCAGCAGCTTAGGACAGACCGGGGCCAACGTCCTGACTTTC. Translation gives CASSLGQTGANVLTF.

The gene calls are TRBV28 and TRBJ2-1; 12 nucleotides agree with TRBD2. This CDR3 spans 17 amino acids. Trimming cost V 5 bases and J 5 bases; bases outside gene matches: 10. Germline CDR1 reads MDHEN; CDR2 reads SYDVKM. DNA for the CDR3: TGTGCCAGCAGTCCAACAGACGGACTAGCGGGGAACAATGAGCAGTTCTTC. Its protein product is CASSPTDGLAGNNEQFF.

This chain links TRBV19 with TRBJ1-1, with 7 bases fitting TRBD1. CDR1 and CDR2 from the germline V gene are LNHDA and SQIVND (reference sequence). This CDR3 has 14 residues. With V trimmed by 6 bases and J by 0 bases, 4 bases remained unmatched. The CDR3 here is CASSPGQLNTEAFF. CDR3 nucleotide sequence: TGTGCCAGTAGCCCGGGACAGTTGAACACTGAAGCTTTCTTT.

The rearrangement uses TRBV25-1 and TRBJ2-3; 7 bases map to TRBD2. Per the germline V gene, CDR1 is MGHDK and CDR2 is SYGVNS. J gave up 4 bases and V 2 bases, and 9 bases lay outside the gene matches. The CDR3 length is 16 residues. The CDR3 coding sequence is TGTGCCAGCAGTGAAGGGGCGGGAGTAGCCCCAGATACGCAGTATTTT. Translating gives CASSEGAGVAPDTQYF.